Reported below is one T cell receptor beta chain. The clone's antigen remains unknown. No base qualities exist here, and no much larger clone lies one base off it. Here V drops 2 bases and J drops 5 bases, and the junction holds 6 bases not matched to any gene. The CDR3 measures 15 amino acids from cysteine to phenylalanine. The entry retains the CDR3 DNA only, 45 bases that are in frame from base 1. CDR1 SGHAT and CDR2 FQNNGV were looked up in the germline V gene. The source of the sample is a study of blood T cell repertoires in COVID-19 (dated by TCRdb to 2019 to 2021). With respect to the entire study: Collaborator samples came from the United States, Italy and Spain and covered acute and convalescent phases of COVID-19. The prospective study material was composed of cDNA or gDNA derived from T cells, B-cell-depleted T cells, or PBMCs. Subjects who had been exposed to COVID-19, were actively infected with it, or had recovered from it provided the deeply sampled blood TCRbeta repertoires that made up the dataset. The repertoires were released in a freely available public database meant as a resource for research on the immune response to SARS-CoV-2. The samples were drawn from the first 160 participants of the ongoing ImmuneRACE study and from roughly 1,300 subjects provided by 6 global collaborators. Sample metadata almost always included a de-identified subject ID, COVID-19 status, age in years and sex. Where available, HLA class I and class II types were taken from metadata supplied by the sample provider and were not determined by assay-based typing.

Enrolling through a virtual design, the prospective study's participants ranged in age from roughly 18 to 90 years and lived across around 25 United States geographic areas. In the prospective study, cohorts were assigned on the basis of participant-reported clinical history obtained from a screening survey and a study questionnaire. Each participant in the prospective study had whole blood, serum and a nasopharyngeal or oropharyngeal swab collected by mobile phlebotomists. Additional blood draws and questionnaires over an approximately 2-month period could optionally be provided by prospective study participants. Blood samples from the prospective study were shipped frozen or at room temperature prior to DNA extraction. General study outcomes and caveats: The quantity of clinical and demographic metadata differed by source and by participant and was supplied without curation.

TCRbeta CDR3 regions were amplified from genomic DNA using the immunoSEQ Assay, a bias-controlled multiplex PCR. Per the authors' processing: The number of nucleated cells in each sample was estimated by amplification of reference gene primers within the assay. To quantify the absolute abundance of each unique TCRbeta CDR3 rearrangement, sequence reads were collapsed and filtered. For each sample, productive Simpson clonality was calculated as the square root of Simpson's diversity index across productive rearrangements. This immuneACCESS table, as held by TCRdb, lists in-frame sequences with V and J called but not all clones. Of the missing ones, under half trace to an unresolved V gene in checked studies; the others have no known cause. V and J calls and clone size are copied from that table; D and trimming were computed from the DNA. For this sample the table gives 150,000 to 200,000 clones, of which roughly nine tenths were detected only once. Together, the top ten hold 2% to 2.5% of the sample.

The rearrangement joined TRBV11-2 to TRBJ2-3, and 8 junctional nucleotides match TRBD2. This clonotype originated in a woman in her forties with acute COVID-19. Sequenced: PBMCs or T cells enriched from blood (not recorded which). The DNA is as follows: TGTGCCAGCAGCTTAACGGGGGGGTTTGGAGATACGCAGTATTTT. The resulting protein is CASSLTGGFGDTQYF. This CDR3, with the reference TRBV11-2 and TRBJ2-3 proteins standing in past its ends, gives the full variable domain EAGVAQSPRYKIIEKRQSVAFWCNPISGHATLYWYQQILGQGPKLLIQFQNNGVVDDSQLPKDRFSAERLKGVDSTLKIQPAKLEDSAVYLCASSLTGGFGDTQYFGPGTRLTVL.